Following are 9 T cell receptor beta chains from one sample sequenced in a study of cytomegalovirus exposure and HLA in healthy donors. With 60 Vbeta and 13 Jbeta primers, the PCR was carried out. This table comes from immunoSEQ multiplex PCR, and its TCRdb copy is limited to in-frame clones, with some not included. The sample holds about 140,000 clones, approximately 79% seen once. What was sequenced was PBMCs. These receptors were collected from a male donor in good health and CMV-seronegative.

V gene TRBV5-5 combines with J gene TRBJ2-7; D is undetermined. Germline values: CDR1 SGHKS, CDR2 YYEKEE (reference sequence). V gave up 5 bases and J gave up 2 bases, with 11 bases separating them. The CDR3 contains 13 residues. In DNA form, the CDR3 reads TGTGCCAGCAGTGGGCCACCCCCCTACGAGCAGTACTTC. The encoded protein is CASSGPPPYEQYF.

The J gene is TRBJ2-3, the V gene TRBV27, with D perhaps TRBD1 (6 bases). Germline CDR1 reads MNHEY; CDR2 reads SMNVEV (reference sequence). V was pared by 4 bases and J by 1 base, with 15 bases between. This CDR3 contains 16 residues. The CDR3 nucleotides are TGTGCCAGCAGTTCCAAACAGGGTTCCCGCACAGATACGCAGTATTTT. It yields the protein CASSSKQGSRTDTQYF.

In the case of this clone: An end of the junction differs from the germline gene, which may be a read error. This rearrangement joins TRBV7-9 to TRBJ2-3, with D perhaps TRBD2 (6 bases). Germline V CDR1 and CDR2: SEHNR, FQNEAQ (reference sequence). This CDR3 comprises 17 residues. In DNA, the CDR3 is TGTTCCAGCAGCTTAGTAAGCGCGGGGACGCGGGGAGATACGCAGTATTTT. Its protein product is CSSSLVSAGTRGDTQYF.

Comment on this clone: One junction end does not reproduce the germline sequence, and a read error may be involved. The gene calls are TRBV7-9 and TRBJ1-2; D call uncertain. CDR1 and CDR2 from the germline V gene are SEHNR and FQNEAQ (reference sequence). This CDR3 contains 13 residues. CDR3 region: CSSSLGGQDGYTF. Written as DNA, the CDR3 is TGTTCCAGCAGCTTAGGCGGGCAGGATGGCTACACCTTC.

The genes are TRBV4-1 and TRBJ1-1, with D tentatively TRBD1 (5 bases). This CDR3 region has 14 residues. Germline V gene sequence: CDR1 MGHRA, CDR2 YSYEKL. V shed 0 bases and J shed 7 bases, with 12 bases lying between them. The CDR3 nucleotides are TGCGCCAGCAGCCAAGATCAGGGATGGATTGAAGCTTTCTTT. It yields the protein CASSQDQGWIEAFF.

A single count supports this clone. The gene calls are TRBV11-2 and TRBJ2-5; 13 bases line up with TRBD2. The CDR3 loop spans 15 amino acids. The germline V gene has CDR1 SGHAT and CDR2 FQNNGV. V shed 2 bases and J 3 bases; nucleotides not matched to a gene: 0. CDR3 coding DNA: TGTGCCAGCAGCTTAACTAGCGGGGGGGAAGAGACCCAGTACTTC. This codes for CASSLTSGGEETQYF.

The chain employs TRBV30 and TRBJ2-3; tentative D call: TRBD2 (5 bases). The V gene's germline CDR1 is GTSNPN and CDR2 SVGIG (reference sequence). V lost 3 bases and J lost 0, with 13 bases in between. This CDR3 has 15 residues. In nucleotides, the CDR3 is TGTGCCTGGAGCCCTCGGGCGGGTAGCACAGATACGCAGTATTTT. This encodes CAWSPRAGSTDTQYF.

The rearrangement links TRBV29-1 to TRBJ1-2; 8 nucleotides agree with TRBD1. V shed 6 bases and J 3 bases; nucleotides not matched to a gene: 6. From germline, CDR1 is SQVTM and CDR2 ANQGSEA. This CDR3 region has 13 residues. Here the CDR3 reads CSVDGQGDYGYTF. DNA for the CDR3: TGCAGCGTCGATGGACAGGGCGACTATGGCTACACCTTC.

This CDR3 is CASSPPGGEHEQYF. Here the CDR3 DNA reads TGTGCCAGCTCACCACCGGGAGGGGAGCACGAGCAGTACTTC. The chain combines TRBV18 with TRBJ2-7; 7 bases line up with TRBD2. There are 14 residues in the CDR3. Germline CDR1 KGHSH, CDR2 LQKENI. After removal of 0 bases from V and 5 bases from J, the junction contained 4 bases not matched to a gene.